This T cell receptor beta chain derives from a study of identical twins. The J segment lost 5 bases and the V segment lost 3 bases, leaving 5 bases of the junction unmatched. The CDR3 has 15 amino acids. This clonotype has more than one count but fewer than ten. One entry per CDR3 protein, called by TCRdb with MiXCR from the 5' RACE reads. This sample has fewer than 650,000 distinct CDR3 sequences, with under 8.5% found just once. These data are also associated with another study on yellow fever vaccine responses in identical twins.

This chain connects TRBV12-3 or TRBV12-4 to TRBJ2-2; 8 bases match TRBD1. Material for sequencing was PBMCs. This TCR derives from a woman younger than 30 in good health. For the CDR3, the DNA is TGTGCCAGCAGTTTTGCAGGGGGCCGAACCGGGGAGCTGTTTTTT. It translates to CASSFAGGRTGELFF.